The clone carrying this TCR beta chain was observed a handful of times. Its antigen is as yet unknown. The entry originates in a study of T-cell memory formation after mild COVID-19. Study-level information: The TCR clusters were mostly specific to one donor.

The CDR3 is made up of 16 amino acids. V was clipped by 2 bases and J by 8 bases; unmatched bases: 15. The germline V gene has CDR1 SQVTM and CDR2 ANQGSEA. TCRdb re-called the 5' RACE reads with MiXCR, one entry per CDR3 protein. The table includes 160,000 or so distinct CDR3 sequences, 31% detected once. General study results and limits: Specificity for SARS-CoV-2 was not confirmed among the second-wave clones peaking on day 37.

The source is an adult woman who had mild COVID-19 (a few samples of this study predate the infection). Cell type and time point are not known. This rearrangement joins TRBV29-1 to TRBJ2-3, with TRBD1 matching 8 bases. Input material: PBMCs or a T cell subset sorted from them (not recorded which). The DNA of the CDR3 is TGCAGCGTTGAATTAGGGACAGGCGATTGGGCCTTTACGCAGTATTTT. Translated, it gives CSVELGTGDWAFTQYF.